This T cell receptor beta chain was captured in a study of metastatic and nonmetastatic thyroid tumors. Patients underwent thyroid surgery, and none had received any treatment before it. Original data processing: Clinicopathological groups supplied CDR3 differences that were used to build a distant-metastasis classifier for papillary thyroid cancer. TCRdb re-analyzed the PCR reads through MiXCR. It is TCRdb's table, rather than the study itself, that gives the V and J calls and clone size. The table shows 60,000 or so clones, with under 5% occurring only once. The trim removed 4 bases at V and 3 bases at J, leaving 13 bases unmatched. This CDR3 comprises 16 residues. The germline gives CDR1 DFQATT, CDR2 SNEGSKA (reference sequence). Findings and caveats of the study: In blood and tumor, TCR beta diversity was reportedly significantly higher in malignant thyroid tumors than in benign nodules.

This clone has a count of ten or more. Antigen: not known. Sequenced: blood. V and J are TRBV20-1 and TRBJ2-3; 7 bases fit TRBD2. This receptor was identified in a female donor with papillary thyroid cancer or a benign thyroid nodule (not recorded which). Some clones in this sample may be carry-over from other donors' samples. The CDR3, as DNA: TGCAGTGCTATTGCTCGTGCCGCGGGAGCGACAGATACGCAGTATTTT. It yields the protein CSAIARAAGATDTQYF.